This T cell receptor beta chain was profiled in a study of spatial heterogeneity in lung cancer. MiXCR, applied by TCRdb to the 5' RACE reads, yields one record per CDR3 protein. The data contain 3,000 to 4,000 distinct CDR3 sequences, 4.7% of them seen just once; the ten biggest clones take up less than 20%. Specified time point: sample taken at primary tumor resection. Trimming took 4 bases from V and 0 from J, leaving 10 bases between them. CDR3 length: 15 amino acids. Looked up from germline, CDR1 is LGHNA and CDR2 is YSLEER. By sample fraction, this clonotype is medium-sized. The sequence was collected from a male donor with early-stage non-small cell lung cancer. The V gene is TRBV4-3, the J gene TRBJ1-3; D remains ambiguous. The sample consisted of normal lung tissue next to the tumor, taken at surgery. The CDR3 nucleotides are TGCGCCAGCAGCCCCGGCCGGTTCTCTGGAAACACCATATATTTT. As protein: CASSPGRFSGNTIYF.